A single TCR beta chain is shown here with its context. The data derive from a study of blood T cells in healthy people across ages. This CDR3 has 15 amino acids. V lost 1 base and J lost 0, with 6 bases in between. Germline CDR1 MNHNY, CDR2 SVGAGI (reference sequence). The use of a sample-barcoded 5' primer and a J-beta primer mix characterized a second PCR of roughly 7 to 11 cycles. MiXCR was run by TCRdb on the 5' RACE reads, yielding one entry per CDR3 protein. The table has approximately 900,000 distinct CDR3 sequences, roughly 52% seen once; the top ten hold 10% to 15%. Each individual donor underwent a draw of approximately 9.6 milliliters of peripheral blood.

The V gene is TRBV6-6, the J gene TRBJ1-4; tentatively, D is TRBD1 (5 bases). The TCR comes from a man aged 25-45 years in good health. Material for sequencing was blood. The DNA of the CDR3 is TGTGCCAGCAGTTACTTGGGGGCAACTAATGAAAAACTGTTTTTT. Protein sequence: CASSYLGATNEKLFF.